This T cell receptor beta chain derives from a study of T-cell reconstitution after alpha-beta-depleted transplantation in children. Trimming shortened V by 1 base and J by 6 bases, and 10 bases separated the two germline ends. There are 13 residues in the CDR3. The germline gives CDR1 MGHRA, CDR2 YSYEKL. The TCRbeta library was prepared with unique molecular identifiers. TCRdb analysed the PCR reads with MiXCR anew, one entry per CDR3 protein. The sample lists some 350,000 distinct CDR3 sequences; around a tenth were seen once. The rearrangement uses TRBV4-1 and TRBJ2-7; perhaps TRBD2 as D (6 bases). The sequencing here drew on PBMCs from the stem cell graft donor, taken from the stem cell graft. The sequence was obtained from a human donor who donated a stem cell graft to a child with acute lymphoblastic leukemia. In nucleotides, the CDR3 is TGCGCCAGCAGCCAAGTTAGCGGCCTCGAGCAGTACTTC. This encodes CASSQVSGLEQYF.